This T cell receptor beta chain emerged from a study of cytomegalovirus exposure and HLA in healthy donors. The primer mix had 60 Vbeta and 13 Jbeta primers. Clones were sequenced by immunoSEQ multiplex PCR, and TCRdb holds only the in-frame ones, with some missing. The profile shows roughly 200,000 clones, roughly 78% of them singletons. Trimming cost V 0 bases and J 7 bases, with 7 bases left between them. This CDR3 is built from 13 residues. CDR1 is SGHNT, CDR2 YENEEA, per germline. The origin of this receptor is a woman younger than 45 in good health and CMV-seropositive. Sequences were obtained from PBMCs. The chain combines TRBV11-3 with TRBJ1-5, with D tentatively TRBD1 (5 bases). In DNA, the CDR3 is TGTGCCAGCAGCTTAGAGGAGGGGCAGCCCCAGCATTTT. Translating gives CASSLEEGQPQHF.